The 6 T cell receptor beta chains in this list originate from one sample, sequenced in a study of T cell responses to AZD1222 COVID-19 vaccine. Assay: immunoSEQ multiplex PCR; the TCRdb copy retains only in-frame clones and omits some. The sample lists 100,000 or so clones; roughly nine tenths were seen once. Sample: peripheral blood, taken on day 0 of AZD1222 vaccination. These receptor sequences come from an adult in good health.

The chain joins TRBV27 to TRBJ2-1; 8 nucleotides agree with TRBD2. The germline CDR1 and CDR2 sequences are MNHEY and SMNVEV (reference sequence). Losses at the gene ends were 6 bases for V and 10 bases for J; bases not matched to a gene: 5. There are 12 residues in the CDR3. The CDR3 sequence: CASRSGGGEQFF. For the CDR3, the DNA is TGTGCCAGCAGGAGCGGGGGTGGGGAGCAGTTCTTC.

This chain uses TRBV5-1 with TRBJ1-1, with D possibly being TRBD1 (5 bases). The CDR3 length is 15 residues. Germline-derived CDR1 and CDR2 are SGHRS and YFSETQ. The V end lost 3 bases, the J end lost 1 base, and 13 bases lay between the germline ends. The CDR3 coding sequence is TGCGCCAGCAGCTCTCTGGAGGGGCGGAACACTGAAGCTTTCTTT. Amino acid sequence: CASSSLEGRNTEAFF.

The chain has TRBV19 and TRBJ2-5; the match to TRBD2 covers 14 bases. The V segment lost 3 bases and the J segment 4 bases; nucleotides outside the gene matches: 10. This CDR3 contains 18 residues. Germline CDR1 reads LNHDA; CDR2 reads SQIVND (reference sequence). The CDR3 DNA reads as TGTGCCAGTAGTATCCCGACTAGCGGGGGGGACTTGGGAGAGACCCAGTACTTC. Protein: CASSIPTSGGDLGETQYF.

CDR3 sequence (DNA): TGTGCCAGCAGAGCGCAAGGTGCCTCCTACGAGCAGTACTTC. It specifies CASRAQGASYEQYF. The J gene is TRBJ2-7, the V gene TRBV28, with no clear D. The germline V gene has CDR1 MDHEN and CDR2 SYDVKM. The V gene lost 6 bases and the J gene lost 0 bases, with 12 bases spanning the gap. The CDR3 runs 14 residues. Supplemented by reference TRBV28 and TRBJ2-7, the full variable domain reads DVKVTQSSRYLVKRTGEKVFLECVQDMDHENMFWYRQDPGLGLRLIYFSYDVKMKEKGDIPEGYSVSREKKERFSLILESASTNQTSMYLCASRAQGASYEQYFGPGTRLTVT.

The chain combines TRBV28 with TRBJ1-2; 8 bases agree with TRBD1. Germline lookup yields CDR1 MDHEN and CDR2 SYDVKM. V dropped 4 bases and J dropped 2; count of bases not matched to a gene: 12. This CDR3 contains 17 residues. The CDR3 reads CASSSGQGQKANYGYTF. CDR3 bases: TGTGCCAGCAGTTCCGGACAGGGCCAAAAGGCAAACTATGGCTACACCTTC.

The rearrangement joins TRBV7-9 to TRBJ1-1; D is unclear. The CDR3 loop spans 11 amino acids. CDR1 and CDR2 (germline): SEHNR, FQNEAQ (reference sequence). With 0 bases removed from V and 8 bases from J, the gap between germline ends came to 4 bases. The CDR3 loop is CASSLAPEAFF. CDR3 nucleotides: TGTGCCAGCAGCTTAGCACCAGAAGCTTTCTTT.